The source of this TCR beta chain is a study of cytomegalovirus exposure and HLA in healthy donors. Broader study findings: The CMV antigen specificity of a few CMV-associated chains was confirmed through in vitro analysis. Per a prior analysis, the majority of TCR beta V segments were productive roughly 87% or roughly 30% of the time.

Concerning this clone: What it binds is not known.

PCR involved 60 Vbeta and 13 Jbeta primers. The table came from immunoSEQ multiplex PCR; TCRdb's copy has only in-frame clones and leaves some out. The sample includes about 170,000 clones, 85% of them seen just once. The receptor was isolated from a man aged 25 to 40 in good health and CMV-seropositive. The sample consisted of PBMCs.

CDR3 amino acids: CASSPANRETQYF. Written as DNA, the CDR3 is TGTGCCAGCAGCCCCGCGAATCGAGAGACCCAGTACTTC. V and J are TRBV7-9 and TRBJ2-5; no clear D gene. Per the germline V gene, CDR1 is SEHNR and CDR2 is FQNEAQ (reference sequence). With 5 bases removed from V and 4 bases from J, the gap between germline ends came to 11 bases. CDR3 length equals 13 residues.